This passage covers 10 T cell receptor beta chains from one sample sequenced in a study of blood T cell repertoires in COVID-19. Sequencing used immunoSEQ multiplex PCR; TCRdb keeps in-frame clones, though not all of them. The table shows about 180,000 clones, with roughly 86% occurring only once. Sequencing was carried out using PBMCs or T cells enriched from blood (not recorded which). These receptors were taken from a young woman who had recovered from COVID-19.

V gene TRBV6-6 combines with J gene TRBJ1-1; no clear D gene. Germline loops: CDR1 MNHNY, CDR2 SVGAGI (reference sequence). The CDR3 totals 14 residues. Trimming stripped 0 bases from V and 4 bases from J, with 9 bases between. The CDR3 region is CASSYSIERTEAFF. CDR3 nucleotide sequence: TGTGCCAGCAGTTACTCCATAGAGCGCACTGAAGCTTTCTTT.

The chain combines TRBV15 with TRBJ2-2, with 10 nucleotides matching TRBD2. The V gene end was trimmed by 1 base and the J gene end by 2 bases; junction bases not matched to a gene: 4. Germline CDR1 LNHNV, CDR2 YYDKDF (reference sequence). The CDR3 length is 17 residues. In DNA form, the CDR3 reads TGTGCCACCAGCAGAGGGACTAGCGGTTCTAACACCGGGGAGCTGTTTTTT. Translated, it gives CATSRGTSGSNTGELFF.

The J gene is TRBJ2-4, the V gene TRBV5-1; TRBD2 matches at 8 bases. The V gene end was trimmed by 0 bases and the J gene end by 7 bases; junction bases not matched to a gene: 6. CDR3 length: 15 amino acids. CDR1 and CDR2 (germline): SGHRS, YFSETQ. The DNA for the CDR3 is TGCGCCAGCAGCTTGGGGGGACTAGGCGACAACATTCAGTACTTC. Its translation is CASSLGGLGDNIQYF.

The chain couples TRBV3-1 (or the pseudogene TRBV3-2) to TRBJ1-2; TRBD1 agrees at 10 bases. V lost 4 bases and J lost 2; bases outside the gene matches: 7. In germline, CDR1 is LGHDT, CDR2 YNNKEL (reference sequence). CDR3 length equals 16 residues. The CDR3 loop reads CASSPSTGGGNYGYTF. CDR3 nucleotides: TGTGCCAGCAGCCCCTCGACAGGGGGCGGGAACTATGGCTACACCTTC.

The V gene is TRBV11-2, the J gene TRBJ1-1; D is unresolved. Germline V gene lookup returns CDR1 SGHAT and CDR2 FQNNGV. V was pared by 8 bases and J by 2 bases, with 12 bases between. The CDR3 sequence is 13 residues long. The CDR3 loop reads CASRPTINTEAFF. CDR3 in DNA: TGTGCCAGCCGCCCGACAATAAACACTGAAGCTTTCTTT.

The chain carries TRBV7-9 and TRBJ2-7, with D possibly matching TRBD1 (5 bases). Germline assignment: CDR1 SEHNR and CDR2 FQNEAQ (reference sequence). The V and J ends lost 5 bases and 2 bases respectively, with 22 bases between them. The CDR3 has 17 residues. CDR3 residues: CASSTRNRGQTPYEQYF. The DNA of the CDR3 is TGTGCCAGCAGCACACGAAATAGAGGACAAACACCCTACGAGCAGTACTTC.

The genes are TRBV5-8 and TRBJ2-1; 7 nucleotides agree with TRBD2. The germline gives CDR1 SGHTS, CDR2 YDEGEE. The CDR3 consists of 13 residues. V lost 4 bases and J lost 13; bases outside the gene matches: 11. CDR3 residues: CASSLQRGTGQFF. The CDR3, as DNA: TGTGCCAGCAGCCTACAGCGGGGCACAGGTCAGTTCTTC.

There are a few counts of this clone. This rearrangement joins TRBV18 to TRBJ1-3; D gene uncertain. From germline, CDR1 is KGHSH and CDR2 LQKENI. The CDR3 covers 18 residues. Trimming left V 3 bases short and J 1 base short, with 19 bases between. The CDR3 nucleotides read TGTGCCAGCTCACCCCAAAAAAGGTGGGAGTATTCTGGAAACACCATATATTTT. Translating it yields CASSPQKRWEYSGNTIYF.

V gene TRBV7-9 combines with J gene TRBJ1-5, with 9 bases lining up with TRBD1. After removal of 5 bases from V and 4 bases from J, the junction contained 9 bases not matched to a gene. The CDR3 has 16 residues. Germline assignment: CDR1 SEHNR and CDR2 FQNEAQ (reference sequence). Here the CDR3 DNA reads TGTGCCAGCAGCCGTACCGGACAGGGGCAGAATCAGCCCCAGCATTTT. This sequence encodes CASSRTGQGQNQPQHF.

The chain is built from TRBV28 and TRBJ2-2, with 8 bases aligning to TRBD2. The CDR3 runs 13 residues. The V and J ends lost 8 bases and 3 bases, in that order; junction bases with no gene match: 2. Germline CDR1 is MDHEN and CDR2 is SYDVKM. CDR3: CASRGGYTGELFF. Written as DNA, the CDR3 is TGTGCCAGCCGGGGGGGCTACACCGGGGAGCTGTTTTTT.